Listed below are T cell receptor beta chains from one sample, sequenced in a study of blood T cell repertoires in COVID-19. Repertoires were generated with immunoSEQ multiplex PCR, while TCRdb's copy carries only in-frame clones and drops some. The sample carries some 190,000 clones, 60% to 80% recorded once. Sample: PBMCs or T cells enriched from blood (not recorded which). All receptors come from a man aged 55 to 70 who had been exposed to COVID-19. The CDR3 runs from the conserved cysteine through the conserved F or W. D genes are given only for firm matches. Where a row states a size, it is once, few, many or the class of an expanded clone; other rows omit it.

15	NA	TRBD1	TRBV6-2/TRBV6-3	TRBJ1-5	CASSYSRGREEPQHF	TGTGCCAGCAGTTACTCAAGGGGGCGTGAGGAGCCCCAGCATTTT
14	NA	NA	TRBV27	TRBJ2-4	CASSLSTSGNIQYF	TGTGCCAGCAGTTTATCAACCTCGGGAAACATTCAGTACTTC
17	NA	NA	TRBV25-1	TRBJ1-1	CASSEGGGPPRDTEAFF	TGTGCCAGCAGTGAAGGGGGGGGGCCCCCACGGGACACTGAAGCTTTCTTT
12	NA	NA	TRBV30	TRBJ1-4	CAWRPGGEKLFF	TGTGCCTGGAGGCCGGGGGGAGAAAAACTGTTTTTT
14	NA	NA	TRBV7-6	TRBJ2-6	CASSTDYGANVLTF	TGTGCCAGCAGCACGGACTACGGGGCCAACGTCCTGACTTTC
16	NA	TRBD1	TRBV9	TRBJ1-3	CASSAQGQGAGNTIYF	TGTGCCAGCAGCGCCCAGGGACAGGGGGCTGGAAACACCATATATTTT
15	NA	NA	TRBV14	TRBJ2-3	CASSQRLDRTDTQYF	TGTGCCAGCAGCCAACGACTAGATCGCACAGATACGCAGTATTTT
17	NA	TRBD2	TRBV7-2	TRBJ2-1	CASSSQPSGGGYNEQFF	TGTGCCAGCAGCTCCCAACCTAGCGGGGGGGGTTACAATGAGCAGTTCTTC
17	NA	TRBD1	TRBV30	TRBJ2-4	CAWSDGQGSLAKNIQYF	TGTGCCTGGAGTGACGGACAGGGTTCATTAGCCAAAAACATTCAGTACTTC
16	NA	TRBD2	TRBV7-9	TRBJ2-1	CASSSSSGSSYNEQFF	TGTGCCAGCAGCTCCTCTAGCGGGAGCTCCTACAATGAGCAGTTCTTC
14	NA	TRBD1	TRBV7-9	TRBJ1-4	CASSPSTGNEKLFF	TGTGCCAGCAGCCCTTCGACAGGGAATGAAAAACTGTTTTTT
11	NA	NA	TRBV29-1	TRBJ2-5	CSAGGAETQYF	TGCAGCGCTGGTGGGGCGGAGACCCAGTACTTC
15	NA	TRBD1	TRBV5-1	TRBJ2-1	CASSSDRGRNGEQFF	TGCGCCAGCAGTTCCGACAGGGGGCGTAACGGTGAGCAGTTCTTC
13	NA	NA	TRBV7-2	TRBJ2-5	CASSLRQQETQYF	TGTGCCAGCAGCTTAAGACAGCAAGAGACCCAGTACTTC
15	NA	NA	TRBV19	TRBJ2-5	CASSTTEAGQETQYF	TGTGCCAGTAGTACCACCGAGGCGGGACAAGAGACCCAGTACTTC
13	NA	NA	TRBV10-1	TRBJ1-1	CASSESGKAEAFF	TGCGCCAGCAGTGAATCAGGGAAGGCTGAAGCTTTCTTT
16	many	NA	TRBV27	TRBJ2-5	CASRKWTAELQETQYF	TGTGCCAGCAGGAAATGGACAGCCGAACTTCAAGAGACCCAGTACTTC
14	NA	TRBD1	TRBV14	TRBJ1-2	CASSKTGGVRGYTF	TGTGCCAGCAGCAAAACAGGGGGCGTTCGGGGCTACACCTTC
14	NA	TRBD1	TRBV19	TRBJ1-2	CASSTDRGRRGYTF	TGTGCCAGTAGTACCGACAGGGGTCGAAGGGGCTACACCTTC
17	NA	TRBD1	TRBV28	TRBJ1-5	CASSLSQGLGGNQPQHF	TGTGCCAGCAGTTTATCACAGGGGCTCGGGGGCAATCAGCCCCAGCATTTT
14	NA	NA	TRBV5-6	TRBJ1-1	CASSLGRGYTEAFF	TGTGCCAGCAGCTTGGGTCGGGGGTACACTGAAGCTTTCTTT
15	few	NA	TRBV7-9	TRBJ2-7	CASRPKGGGTYEQYF	TGTGCCAGCAGACCCAAGGGGGGGGGCACCTACGAGCAGTACTTC
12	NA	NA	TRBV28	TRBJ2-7	CATSGQTYEQYF	TGTGCCACCTCCGGACAGACCTACGAGCAGTACTTC
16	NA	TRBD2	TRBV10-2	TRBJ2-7	CASSSGLAGGSYEQYF	TGCGCCAGCAGTTCGGGACTAGCGGGGGGGTCCTACGAGCAGTACTTC
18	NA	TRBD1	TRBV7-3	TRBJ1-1	CASSLRSGTGALNTEAFF	TGTGCCAGCAGCTTAAGGAGCGGGACAGGGGCTCTGAACACTGAAGCTTTCTTT
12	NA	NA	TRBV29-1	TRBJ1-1	CSGEAGRTEAFF	TGCAGCGGGGAGGCAGGGCGGACTGAAGCTTTCTTT
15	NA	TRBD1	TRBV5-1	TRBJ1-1	CASNEGTGVNTEAFF	TGCGCCAGCAATGAGGGGACAGGGGTGAACACTGAAGCTTTCTTT
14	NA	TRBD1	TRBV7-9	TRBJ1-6	CASSLAGDRPTLHF	TGTGCCAGCAGCTTAGCTGGGGACAGGCCCACCCTCCACTTT
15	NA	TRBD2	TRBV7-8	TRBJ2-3	CASSRLADSTDTQYF	TGTGCCAGCAGCCGACTAGCGGATAGCACAGATACGCAGTATTTT
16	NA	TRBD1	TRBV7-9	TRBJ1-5	CASSPGQGAWNQPQHF	TGTGCCAGCAGCCCGGGACAGGGGGCATGGAATCAGCCCCAGCATTTT
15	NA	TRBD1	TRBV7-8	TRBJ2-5	CASSQNRGHGGTQYF	TGTGCCAGCAGCCAAAACAGGGGGCATGGAGGGACCCAGTACTTC
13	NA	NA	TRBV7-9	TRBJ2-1	CASSPGGHNEQFF	TGTGCCAGCAGCCCCGGCGGTCACAATGAGCAGTTCTTC
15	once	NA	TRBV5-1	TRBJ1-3	CASSFGQSSGNTIYF	TGCGCCAGCAGCTTTGGGCAGAGCTCTGGAAACACCATATATTTT